This TCR beta chain originates from a study of T cells expressing NK-cell markers. TCRdb reprocessed the 5' RACE reads, with one entry per CDR3 protein and no DNA. The specimen's table records about 410,000 distinct CDR3 sequences. Germline CDR1 reads MGHRA; CDR2 reads YSYEKL. There are 16 residues in the CDR3. This clonotype was sampled from a woman aged 50 to 60 in good health. Sequences were obtained from blood T cells: a sorted CD56 or NKG2C T cell subset, CD4+ or CD8+ T cells, or bulk PBMC T cells (not recorded which). V is TRBV4-1 and J is TRBJ2-6; checking the TCRdb D call of TRBD1 is not possible without DNA. The CDR3 sequence is CASSQIGEPGANVLTF.